The rows below give T cell receptor beta chains drawn from one sample of a study of blood T cell repertoires in COVID-19. This table comes from immunoSEQ multiplex PCR, and its TCRdb copy is limited to in-frame clones, with some not included. The table includes around 200,000 clones, roughly 80% detected once. The source material was peripheral blood. All receptors come from an elderly woman with acute or convalescent COVID-19. Both conserved end residues are part of each CDR3. The D gene is left open where the match is weak. Where a row states a size, it is once, few, many or the class of an expanded clone; other rows omit it.

size	D	V	J	DNA	CDR3
-	TRBD1	TRBV7-9	TRBJ2-3	TGTGCCAGCAGGAGTGACAGGGGGACAGATACGCAGTATTTT	CASRSDRGTDTQYF
-	-	TRBV4-1	TRBJ2-5	TGCGCCAGCAGCCAAGATTGGGGCAGGGGGGCTGAAGAGACCCAGTACTTC	CASSQDWGRGAEETQYF
-	-	TRBV10-3	TRBJ1-1	TGTGCCATCAGTGAGTCTACCAGGGTCGATTCTGAAGCTTTCTTT	CAISESTRVDSEAFF
-	-	TRBV3-1/TRBV3-2	TRBJ2-7	TGTGCCAGCAGCCCCCATGGCACCTACGAGCAGTACTTC	CASSPHGTYEQYF
-	-	TRBV28	TRBJ2-4	TGTGCCAGCAGCAGTACAGGGTTAGCCAAAAACATTCAGTACTTC	CASSSTGLAKNIQYF
-	-	TRBV2	TRBJ2-3	TGTGCCAGCACAATAGGAGTCCCAGATACGCAGTATTTT	CASTIGVPDTQYF
-	-	TRBV7-2	TRBJ1-3	TGTGCCAGCAGCTTAGCCGGGGGTCGATCTGGAAACACCATATATTTT	CASSLAGGRSGNTIYF
-	-	TRBV5-1	TRBJ1-4	TGCGCCAGCAGCTTGGAGACAGGTACTGGTGAAAAACTGTTTTTT	CASSLETGTGEKLFF
-	-	TRBV5-6	TRBJ1-2	TGTGCCAGCAGCTTGCCCCATGAAGGCCGGGATGGCTACACCTTC	CASSLPHEGRDGYTF
-	-	TRBV5-4	TRBJ1-1	TGTGCCAGCAGCTCCAAGGCAGGGGACACTGAAGCTTTCTTT	CASSSKAGDTEAFF
-	TRBD2	TRBV6-2/TRBV6-3	TRBJ2-5	TGTGCCAGCAGTTACGGAGGCGGGGGGGCCCGGGAGACCCAGTACTTC	CASSYGGGGARETQYF
-	-	TRBV5-5	TRBJ2-3	TGTGCCAGCAGCTTGATCCCAGATAGCACAGATACGCAGTATTTT	CASSLIPDSTDTQYF
-	TRBD1	TRBV10-3	TRBJ1-1	TGTGCCATCAGGGGGACAGGGGGCGGCACTGAAGCTTTCTTT	CAIRGTGGGTEAFF
-	-	TRBV6-8	TRBJ1-5	TGTGCCAGCAGCCAACCTCCGGGGGAGTGTCAGCCCCAGCATTTT	CASSQPPGECQPQHF
once	TRBD1	TRBV5-1	TRBJ1-2	TGCGCCAGCAGCTTGCTTATGGCAGGGGGTGGATATGGCTACACCTTC	CASSLLMAGGGYGYTF
-	-	TRBV9	TRBJ1-6	TGTGCCAGCAGCGTAGATTGGGGGGAGTCACCCCTCCACTTT	CASSVDWGESPLHF
-	TRBD1	TRBV9	TRBJ2-1	TGTGCCAGCAGCGCCCCGGGACAGGGGAAAGAGCAGTTCTTC	CASSAPGQGKEQFF
-	TRBD2	TRBV4-2	TRBJ2-3	TGTGCCAGCAGCCCCACTAGCGGGGGAGACGATACGCAGTATTTT	CASSPTSGGDDTQYF
few	TRBD1	TRBV4-2	TRBJ1-2	TGTGCCAGCAGCCCCACAGGACAGGGAGGTCGGGATGGCTACACCTTC	CASSPTGQGGRDGYTF
-	-	TRBV11-2	TRBJ2-7	TGTGCCAGCAGCTTAGAACTGAGCGGCTTATCCTACGAGCAGTACTTC	CASSLELSGLSYEQYF
-	TRBD1	TRBV7-2	TRBJ1-1	TGTGCCAGCAGTTTTCCGGGACAGGGGGTTAAGGCTTTCTTT	CASSFPGQGVKAFF
-	TRBD1	TRBV6-5	TRBJ1-2	TGTGCCAGCAGAAGGGGGCAGGGAAGGTATGGCTACACCTTC	CASRRGQGRYGYTF
few	-	TRBV6-5	TRBJ1-6	TGTGCCAGCAGTCGGAGCCAATATAATTCACCCCTCCACTTT	CASSRSQYNSPLHF
-	TRBD2	TRBV10-1	TRBJ2-2	TGCGCCAGCAGACTAGCGCATAACACCGGGGAGCTGTTTTTT	CASRLAHNTGELFF
once	-	TRBV9	TRBJ1-5	TGTGCCAGCAGCGTAGTTGTTCGGGGAGGGCTTTGCAATCAGCCCCAGCATTTT	CASSVVVRGGLCNQPQHF
-	-	TRBV9	TRBJ2-7	TGTGCCAGCAGCGTAGGGCTAGGCTACGAGCAGTACTTC	CASSVGLGYEQYF
-	-	TRBV5-6	TRBJ1-6	TGTGCCAGCAGCTTGGACCGAGATTCACCCCTCCACTTT	CASSLDRDSPLHF
-	-	TRBV28	TRBJ2-6	TGTGCCAGCAGTTTGGTGTCTGGAGGGAACTCTGGGGCCAACGTCCTGACTTTC	CASSLVSGGNSGANVLTF
-	TRBD2	TRBV18	TRBJ2-1	TGTGCCAGCTCACGGACTAGCGGGAACCTCTACAATGAGCAGTTCTTC	CASSRTSGNLYNEQFF
few	TRBD1	TRBV27	TRBJ1-1	TGTGCCAGCAGTTTGGACAGGTGGAGCAGAGCTTTCTTT	CASSLDRWSRAFF
-	TRBD1	TRBV18	TRBJ2-4	TGTGCCAGCTCACTAATACAGGGGGGAGACATTCAGTACTTC	CASSLIQGGDIQYF
-	TRBD2	TRBV2	TRBJ2-7	TGTGCCAGCAGTGCTATAGCGGGTACCTACGAGCAGTACTTC	CASSAIAGTYEQYF
-	-	TRBV7-2	TRBJ2-1	TGTGCCTCCGGGACACCCAGCTCCTACAATGAGCAGTTCTTC	CASGTPSSYNEQFF
-	TRBD1	TRBV29-1	TRBJ2-7	TGCAGCGTTAAACTGGGACAGTCTTACGAGCAGTACTTC	CSVKLGQSYEQYF
-	TRBD1	TRBV13	TRBJ1-6	TGTGCCAGCAGCTTAGGCGAGACAGGGCGTTTAGGGTCACCCCTCCACTTT	CASSLGETGRLGSPLHF
few	-	TRBV27	TRBJ2-1	TGTGCCAGCAGTTTAAGCAGGGGCTACAATGAGCAGTTCTTC	CASSLSRGYNEQFF
-	TRBD1	TRBV27	TRBJ2-1	TGTGCCAGCAGTTTATTTACGACAGGGGAGGATGAGCAGTTCTTC	CASSLFTTGEDEQFF
few	-	TRBV7-6	TRBJ2-2	TGTGCCAGCAGCTTAGTCGGTACCCTCCAAGGGGACACCGGGGAGCTGTTTTTT	CASSLVGTLQGDTGELFF